The entry that follows covers one T cell receptor (beta chain) sequence. Its cognate antigen is unknown. Unexposed donor CD4+ T cells date from about 2011-2019, before the COVID-19 pandemic. CD4+ T cells were isolated from the cells after less than 13 days of culture. Each well had 2 million or so PBMCs in about 5% human AB serum with IL-2. The data belong to a study of CD4 T cells in relation to SARS-CoV-2 and coronaviruses. The wider study: ViraFEST: approximately ten-day antigen culture of PBMCs, then TCR beta CDR3 sequencing. Controls used an HIV-1 Nef peptide pool or no peptide.

The table came from immunoSEQ multiplex PCR; TCRdb's copy has only in-frame clones and leaves some out. The table records about 20,000 clones, about two thirds of them present only once. There are 15 residues in the CDR3. Trimming stripped 0 bases from V and 2 bases from J, with 11 bases between. Germline V gene data show CDR1 as ENHRY and CDR2 as SYGVKD. Study-wide findings and caveats: In roughly two thirds of donors, memory CD4+ clonotypes crossrecognized SARS-CoV-2 and at least one common cold coronavirus spike.

The TCR sequence derives from a human donor in good health. The sequencing sample was made of CD4+ T cells from PBMCs, cultured in vitro. The chain combines TRBV10-3 with TRBJ2-7, with D perhaps TRBD1 (6 bases). CDR3 DNA sequence: TGTGCCATCAGTGAGTCGGGACACGGGACCTACGAGCAGTACTTC. Translating gives CAISESGHGTYEQYF.